These T cell receptor beta chains were read from a single sample in a study of blood T cells in healthy people across ages. TCRdb fed the 5' RACE reads into MiXCR, producing one record per CDR3 protein. Here the sample spans under 2,000,000 distinct CDR3 sequences, roughly 52% being singletons. What was sequenced was blood. The receptors originated from a woman between 35 and 50 years old in good health. Each CDR3 is given with its conserved first and last residue. The D gene is left open where the match is weak. Clone size appears in some rows only: once, few, many, or a class for an expanded clone.

d_call | cdr3_length | j_call | v_call | clone_size | cdr3_aa | cdr3_nt
NA | 15 | TRBJ1-2 | TRBV2 | NA | CASSGSGPDNYGYTF | TGTGCCAGCAGTGGATCTGGACCGGATAACTATGGCTACACCTTC
NA | 15 | TRBJ1-2 | TRBV20-1 | NA | CSARSRGGQLSGYTF | TGCAGTGCTAGATCAAGGGGGGGACAACTTTCTGGCTACACCTTC
NA | 15 | TRBJ2-5 | TRBV21-1 | NA | CAAGDRGSRQETQYF | TGTGCCGCAGGGGACAGGGGGAGTAGGCAAGAGACCCAGTACTTC
NA | 15 | TRBJ2-2 | TRBV6-1 | NA | CASTRGDIRAGELFF | TGTGCCAGCACCAGAGGAGACATTCGGGCCGGGGAGCTGTTTTTT
NA | 14 | TRBJ2-7 | TRBV15 | NA | CATTAVSLYNEQYF | TGTGCCACCACCGCAGTCAGCCTCTACAATGAGCAGTACTTC
NA | 17 | TRBJ2-7 | TRBV11-2 | few | CASSLVVRTGTTYEQYF | TGTGCCAGCAGCTTAGTCGTTAGGACAGGGACTACCTACGAGCAGTACTTC
NA | 14 | TRBJ1-1 | TRBV12-3/TRBV12-4 | few | CASSTRSFYTEAFF | TGTGCCAGTAGCACCAGGTCTTTCTACACTGAAGCTTTCTTT
NA | 14 | TRBJ2-3 | TRBV11-2 | NA | CASSRSDNTDTQYF | TGTGCCAGCAGCCGGTCGGACAACACAGATACGCAGTATTTT
TRBD1 | 15 | TRBJ2-1 | TRBV13 | NA | CASSLEPGTGNEQFF | TGTGCCAGCAGCTTAGAACCCGGGACAGGCAATGAGCAGTTCTTC
NA | 13 | TRBJ2-7 | TRBV5-1 | few | CASSPNRVDEQYF | TGCGCCAGCAGCCCTAACAGGGTCGACGAGCAGTACTTC
TRBD1 | 15 | TRBJ1-2 | TRBV5-1 | NA | CASSQRQGGLYGYTF | TGCGCCAGCAGCCAAAGACAGGGAGGATTATATGGCTACACCTTC
TRBD1 | 15 | TRBJ2-1 | TRBV6-5 | NA | CASSLRDRNQETQFF | TGTGCCAGCAGTTTGCGGGACAGGAACCAAGAGACCCAGTTCTTC
NA | 14 | TRBJ2-7 | TRBV7-9 | NA | CASSQRGYSYEQYF | TGTGCCAGCAGCCAAAGGGGGTACTCCTACGAGCAGTACTTC
NA | 14 | TRBJ2-6 | TRBV27 | NA | CASRFGSGADVLTF | TGTGCCAGCAGGTTCGGTTCTGGGGCCGACGTCCTGACTTTC
NA | 15 | TRBJ2-4 | TRBV5-1 | NA | CASSQDSLAKNIQYF | TGCGCCAGCAGCCAGGACAGCTTAGCCAAAAACATTCAGTACTTC
NA | 18 | TRBJ1-2 | TRBV3-1 | NA | CASSQALDRQRGHYGYTF | TGTGCCAGCAGCCAAGCCCTCGACCGACAGCGAGGACATTATGGCTACACCTTC
TRBD1 | 14 | TRBJ1-2 | TRBV11-2 | NA | CASSQGQEHYGYTF | TGTGCCAGCAGCCAGGGACAGGAGCACTATGGCTACACCTTC
NA | 12 | TRBJ1-1 | TRBV29-1 | NA | CSAHREHTEAFF | TGCAGCGCCCACAGGGAGCACACTGAAGCTTTCTTT
NA | 15 | TRBJ2-5 | TRBV25-1 | once | CASSATTDWQETQYF | TGTGCCAGCAGTGCTACAACGGACTGGCAAGAGACCCAGTACTTC
NA | 17 | TRBJ2-1 | TRBV6-1 | once | CASSPHWGGRRTHEQFF | TGTGCCAGCAGTCCCCATTGGGGGGGGCGGAGGACCCATGAGCAGTTCTTC
NA | 12 | TRBJ2-7 | TRBV7-2 | NA | CATTAGSYEQYF | TGTGCCACCACAGCGGGTTCATACGAGCAGTACTTC
TRBD1 | 14 | TRBJ2-1 | TRBV12-3/TRBV12-4 | few | CASSFEDRAPEQFF | TGTGCCAGCAGTTTCGAGGACAGGGCCCCTGAGCAGTTCTTC
TRBD2 | 16 | TRBJ2-5 | TRBV6-5 | NA | CASSYRRGLAGETQYF | TGTGCCAGCAGTTACCGGCGGGGACTAGCGGGAGAGACCCAGTACTTC
NA | 15 | TRBJ2-3 | TRBV7-2 | NA | CASSLSRGHGRTQYF | TGTGCCAGCAGCTTATCACGGGGGCACGGGCGTACGCAGTATTTT